These T cell receptor beta chains were read from a single sample in a study of T cell responses to AZD1222 COVID-19 vaccine. The repertoire was sequenced with immunoSEQ multiplex PCR; TCRdb's copy has only in-frame clones and lacks some. The table lists 75,000 to 95,000 clones, more than 90% of them singletons. Sequenced here: peripheral blood, sampled on day 0 of AZD1222 vaccination. These receptors all stem from an adult in good health. Each CDR3 is given with its conserved first and last residue. The D gene is left open where the match is weak. Clone size appears in some rows only: once, few, many, or a class for an expanded clone.

clone_size,j_call,d_call,v_call,cdr3_nt,cdr3_aa
-,TRBJ1-2,TRBD1,TRBV7-9,TGTGCCAGCACCCCAGGTCAGGGACAGGGGATATATCGGAACTATGGCTACACCTTC,CASTPGQGQGIYRNYGYTF
-,TRBJ1-5,TRBD1,TRBV6-2/TRBV6-3,TGTGCCAGCAGTTCGAGACAGGGGGGACAGCATTTT,CASSSRQGGQHF
-,TRBJ2-7,-,TRBV11-2,TGTGCCAGCAGCTTAGTAGCATCTGGGGAGCAGTACTTC,CASSLVASGEQYF
-,TRBJ1-4,-,TRBV5-8,TGTGCCGGGGGGAACCGACAGACTAATGAAAAACTGTTTTTT,CAGGNRQTNEKLFF
-,TRBJ2-2,TRBD1,TRBV2,TGTGCCAGCAGTGGGGGACAGGGCGGGACCGGGGAGCTGTTTTTT,CASSGGQGGTGELFF
few,TRBJ2-3,-,TRBV12-3/TRBV12-4,TGTGCCAGCAGTCTAACAGACGCAGATACGCAGTATTTT,CASSLTDADTQYF
-,TRBJ1-2,-,TRBV5-1,TGCGCCAGCAGCCCCGACAGTAACTATGGCTACACCTTC,CASSPDSNYGYTF
-,TRBJ1-2,TRBD1,TRBV18,TGTGCCAGCTCACGTGGACAGGGAGGTAACACTAACTATGGCTACACCTTC,CASSRGQGGNTNYGYTF
-,TRBJ2-1,-,TRBV11-3,TGTGCCAGCAGCTTAATCTCCTACAATGAGCAGTTCTTC,CASSLISYNEQFF
-,TRBJ1-5,TRBD1,TRBV29-1,TGCAGCGTCGCCTATGGGACAGGGTATCAGCCCCAGCATTTT,CSVAYGTGYQPQHF
-,TRBJ2-3,-,TRBV5-5,TGTGCCAGCAGCTTGGTAACAGATACGCAGTATTTT,CASSLVTDTQYF
-,TRBJ2-3,TRBD1,TRBV9,TGTGCCAGCAGCATAACGGGACAGGGGTTTACAGATACGCAGTATTTT,CASSITGQGFTDTQYF
-,TRBJ2-2,-,TRBV5-1,TGCGCCAGCAACGACCCAGGAAACACCGGGGAGCTGTTTTTT,CASNDPGNTGELFF
-,TRBJ2-3,-,TRBV2,TGTGCCAGCAGGTCGGAACAGGGGGGGACAGATACGCAGTATTTT,CASRSEQGGTDTQYF
-,TRBJ2-7,-,TRBV5-1,TGCGCCAGCAGCTTGTTGGGGGACGGGGAGCAGTACTTC,CASSLLGDGEQYF
-,TRBJ1-6,TRBD1,TRBV10-3,TGTGCCATCAGTCCTGCCGGGACAGAGAATTCACCCCTCCACTTT,CAISPAGTENSPLHF
-,TRBJ2-3,-,TRBV5-6,TGTGCCAGCAGCTTAACCTTTCAGGTACCTTCCACAGATACGCAGTATTTT,CASSLTFQVPSTDTQYF
-,TRBJ2-7,TRBD1,TRBV29-1,TGCAGCGTTGCTCGCGGACAGGGGTACGAGCAGTACTTC,CSVARGQGYEQYF
-,TRBJ1-4,-,TRBV30,TGTGCCTGGAGTGTTGGGGCAAGGAATGAAAAACTGTTTTTT,CAWSVGARNEKLFF
-,TRBJ2-1,TRBD2,TRBV2,TGTGCCAGCAGTGAAACTAGCGGGGGGTCCGGCTTCTTC,CASSETSGGSGFF